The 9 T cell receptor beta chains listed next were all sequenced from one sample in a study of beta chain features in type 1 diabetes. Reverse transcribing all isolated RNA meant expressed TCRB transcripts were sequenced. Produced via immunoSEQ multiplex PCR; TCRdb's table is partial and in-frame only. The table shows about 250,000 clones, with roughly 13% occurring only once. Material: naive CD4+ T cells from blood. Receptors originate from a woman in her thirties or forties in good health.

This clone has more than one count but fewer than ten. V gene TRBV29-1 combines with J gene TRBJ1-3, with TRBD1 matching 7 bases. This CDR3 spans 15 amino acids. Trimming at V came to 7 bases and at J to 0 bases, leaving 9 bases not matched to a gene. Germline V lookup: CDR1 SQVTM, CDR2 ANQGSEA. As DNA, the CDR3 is TGCAGCGCGGAGACAGGGTTGGGCTCTGGAAACACCATATATTTT. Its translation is CSAETGLGSGNTIYF.

The CDR3 spells CASSRLQANTEAFF. The CDR3 bases are TGTGCCAGCAGTCGCCTACAGGCGAACACTGAAGCTTTCTTT. This sequence joins TRBV6-5 and TRBJ1-1; the D gene is possibly TRBD1 (5 bases). Germline V gene lookup returns CDR1 MNHEY and CDR2 SVGAGI. The germline V and J ends were trimmed by 5 bases and 1 base, with 11 bases remaining between them. The CDR3 sequence is 14 residues long.

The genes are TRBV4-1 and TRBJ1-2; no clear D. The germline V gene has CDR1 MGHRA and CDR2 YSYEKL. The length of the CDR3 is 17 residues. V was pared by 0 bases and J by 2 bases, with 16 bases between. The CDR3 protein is CASSQDNGVQLNYGYTF. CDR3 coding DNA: TGCGCCAGCAGCCAAGATAACGGGGTGCAGTTGAACTATGGCTACACCTTC.

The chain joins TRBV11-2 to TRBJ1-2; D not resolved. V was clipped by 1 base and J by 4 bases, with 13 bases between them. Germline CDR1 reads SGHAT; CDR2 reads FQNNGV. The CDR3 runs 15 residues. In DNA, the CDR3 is TGTGCCAGCAGCTTAGTCCCGGGGAATGCCTATGGCTACACCTTC. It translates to CASSLVPGNAYGYTF.

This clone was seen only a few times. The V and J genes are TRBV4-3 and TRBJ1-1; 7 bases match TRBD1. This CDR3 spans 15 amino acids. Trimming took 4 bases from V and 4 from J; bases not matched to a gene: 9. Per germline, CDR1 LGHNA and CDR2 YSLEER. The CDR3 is CASSLPDRRATEAFF. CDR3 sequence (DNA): TGCGCCAGCAGCCTACCGGACAGGAGGGCCACTGAAGCTTTCTTT.

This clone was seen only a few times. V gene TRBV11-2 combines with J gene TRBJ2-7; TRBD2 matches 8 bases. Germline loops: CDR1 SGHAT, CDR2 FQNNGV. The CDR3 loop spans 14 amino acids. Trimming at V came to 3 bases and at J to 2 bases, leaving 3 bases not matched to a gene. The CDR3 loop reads CASSFTGGPYEQYF. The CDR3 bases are TGTGCCAGCAGCTTCACGGGGGGGCCCTACGAGCAGTACTTC.

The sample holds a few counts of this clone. The CDR3 is CAPCRTSNTGELFF. The DNA for the CDR3 is TGTGCCCCCTGCCGTACTTCGAACACCGGGGAGCTGTTTTTT. This chain connects TRBV6-6 to TRBJ2-2, with unresolved D. Germline V gene sequence: CDR1 MNHNY, CDR2 SVGAGI (reference sequence). Trimming stripped 11 bases from V and 0 bases from J, with 13 bases between. The CDR3 has 14 residues.

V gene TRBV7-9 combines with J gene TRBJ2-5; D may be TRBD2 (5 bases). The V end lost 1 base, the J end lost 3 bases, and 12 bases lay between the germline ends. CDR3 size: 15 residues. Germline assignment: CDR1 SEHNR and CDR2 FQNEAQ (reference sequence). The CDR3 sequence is CASSLGALGKETQYF. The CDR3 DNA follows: TGTGCCAGCAGCTTAGGGGCACTAGGAAAAGAGACCCAGTACTTC. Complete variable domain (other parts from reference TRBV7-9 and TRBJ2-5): DTGVSQNPRHKITKRGQNVTFRCDPISEHNRLYWYRQTLGQGPEFLTYFQNEAQLEKSRLLSDRFSAERPKGSFSTLEIQRTEQGDSAMYLCASSLGALGKETQYFGPGTRLLVL.

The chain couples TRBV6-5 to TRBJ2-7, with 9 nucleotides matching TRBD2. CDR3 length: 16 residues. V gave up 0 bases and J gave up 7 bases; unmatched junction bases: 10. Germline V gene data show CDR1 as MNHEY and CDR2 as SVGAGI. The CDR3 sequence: CASSYSEASGVGEQYF. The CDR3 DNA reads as TGTGCCAGCAGTTACTCGGAGGCTAGCGGGGTGGGTGAGCAGTACTTC.